Below, 5 T cell receptor beta chains from the same sample are listed, as sequenced in a study of early T cells in non-severe SARS-CoV-2 infection. TCRdb redid the calling of the 5' RACE reads with MiXCR, one entry per CDR3 protein. This table holds approximately 97,000 distinct CDR3 sequences, 9.5% to 12% found once. Sequencing was performed on whole blood, taken at baseline. The source is an adult who was a healthcare worker with PCR-confirmed SARS-CoV-2 infection or an uninfected control (not recorded which).

For this clonotype: A much larger clone is a single base away; this may be a read error. This CDR3 fails to terminate in the conserved phenylalanine or tryptophan, so it likely reflects a read error. This chain connects TRBV2 to TRBJ1-1, with 7 bases fitting TRBD1. Germline V gives CDR1 SNHLY, CDR2 FYNNEI. Losses at the gene ends were 5 bases for V and 7 bases for J; bases not matched to a gene: 10. This CDR3 spans 14 amino acids. CDR3 in amino acids: CASSTTRTGYEAFL. In DNA, the CDR3 is TGTGCCAGCAGTACTACCCGGACAGGATATGAAGCTTTCCTT.

CDR3 loop: CASSYSGLSGGPPYEQYF. In DNA, the CDR3 is TGTGCCAGCAGTTACTCGGGCCTAAGCGGGGGGCCCCCCTACGAGCAGTACTTC. The rearrangement joins TRBV6-5 to TRBJ2-7; 9 bases line up with TRBD2. V shed 0 bases and J 2 bases; nucleotides not matched to a gene: 11. CDR1 MNHEY and CDR2 SVGAGI come from the germline V gene. The CDR3 spans 18 residues.

This clonotype was counted at least ten times. This chain connects TRBV7-2 to TRBJ2-2, with 12 bases identical to TRBD2. Germline V gene sequence: CDR1 SGHTA, CDR2 FQGNSA. The CDR3 is 16 amino acids. Trimming at V came to 4 bases and at J to 3 bases, leaving 3 bases not matched to a gene. The CDR3 spells CASSSRTSGDTGELFF. Written as DNA, the CDR3 is TGTGCCAGCAGCTCCCGGACTAGCGGGGACACCGGGGAGCTGTTTTTT.

This clonotype has a count of ten or more. The chain carries TRBV29-1 and TRBJ2-3, with 7 bases fitting TRBD1. The CDR3 loop spans 14 amino acids. Germline-derived CDR1 and CDR2 are SQVTM and ANQGSEA. The trim removed 6 bases at V and 6 bases at J, leaving 12 bases unmatched. CDR3 residues: CSVERQGPSDTQYF. As DNA, the CDR3 is TGCAGCGTGGAACGACAGGGACCGAGTGATACGCAGTATTTT.

This clonotype showed up just a few times. This rearrangement joins TRBV3-1 to TRBJ2-7; D is possibly TRBD1 (6 bases). Germline V lookup: CDR1 LGHDT, CDR2 YNNKEL (reference sequence). The length of the CDR3 is 14 residues. Deletions cut 7 bases from V and 5 bases from J, with 18 bases between. The CDR3 here is CASTLGTGFDEQYF. In DNA, the CDR3 is TGTGCCAGCACCCTTGGAACAGGGTTCGACGAGCAGTACTTC.